A selection of T cell receptor beta chains follows, all from one sample in a study of beta chain features in type 1 diabetes. Assay used: immunoSEQ multiplex PCR; TCRdb lists only in-frame clones, some missing. The repertoire holds 330,000 or so clones, roughly 12% seen once, with 0.0085% to 0.012% in the top ten. The sequenced material came from naive CD4+ T cells from blood. The receptors shown here come from a woman between 18 and 30 years old with type 1 diabetes. CDR3s include the opening cysteine and the closing phenylalanine or tryptophan. D genes are given only for firm matches. For some rows the clone size is stated as once, few or many, or as a class when expanded; others skip it.

D gene	clone size	V gene	J gene	CDR3 protein	CDR3 DNA
NA	NA	TRBV18	TRBJ1-2	CASYSGTWGGYTF	TGTGCCAGCTATTCCGGGACTTGGGGTGGCTACACCTTC
TRBD2	few	TRBV4-2	TRBJ2-5	CASSHGTSGAETQYF	TGTGCCAGCAGCCACGGGACTAGCGGAGCAGAGACCCAGTACTTC
TRBD2	NA	TRBV19	TRBJ2-3	CASSTPLAGEADTQYF	TGTGCCAGTAGTACCCCCCTAGCGGGGGAGGCAGATACGCAGTATTTT
NA	NA	TRBV7-9	TRBJ2-5	CASSQLVRSFQETQYF	TGTGCCAGCAGCCAACTCGTCAGGTCCTTCCAAGAGACCCAGTACTTC
NA	few	TRBV4-3	TRBJ2-1	CASRQGRGHYNEQFF	TGCGCCAGCAGACAAGGCAGGGGACACTACAATGAGCAGTTCTTC
TRBD2	few	TRBV15	TRBJ2-3	CATSRGGGRPDTQYF	TGTGCCACCAGCAGAGGAGGCGGGAGGCCAGATACGCAGTATTTT
NA	NA	TRBV7-9	TRBJ2-5	CASSLEGGRVETQYF	TGTGCCAGCAGTCTAGAGGGGGGGCGCGTGGAGACCCAGTACTTC
TRBD1	few	TRBV28	TRBJ1-3	CASRLDREGNTIYF	TGTGCCAGCAGGCTAGACAGGGAGGGAAACACCATATATTTT
TRBD1	NA	TRBV5-6	TRBJ1-1	CASMTGRNTEAFF	TGTGCCAGTATGACAGGGAGGAACACTGAAGCTTTCTTT
TRBD2	NA	TRBV5-1	TRBJ2-1	CASRFGTTNNEQFF	TGCGCCAGTAGATTCGGGACTACAAACAATGAGCAGTTCTTC
NA	NA	TRBV4-1	TRBJ2-1	CASSQDGQGTYNEQFF	TGCGCCAGCAGCCAAGACGGGCAGGGGACCTACAATGAGCAGTTCTTC